The T cell receptor (beta chain) under discussion was sequenced for a study of T cell responses to AZD1222 COVID-19 vaccine. Study-wide background: Recipients boosted at about 4 weeks or about 12 weeks are pooled.

Findings and caveats of the study: It should be noted that donors were predominantly white British and more often female, and clonal diversity was possibly underestimated.

This clone was seen a single time. The antigen is not known. The repertoire was sequenced with immunoSEQ multiplex PCR; TCRdb's copy has only in-frame clones and lacks some. The sample includes more than 110,000 clones, 75% to 90% of them seen just once. Sequencing was performed on peripheral blood, taken on day 0 of AZD1222 vaccination. The sequence derives from an adult in good health.

This CDR3 reads CASSTGRGEKLFF. CDR3 DNA: TGTGCCAGTAGTACTGGCCGCGGGGAAAAACTGTTTTTT. The rearrangement joins TRBV19 to TRBJ1-4; no clear D gene. This CDR3 comprises 13 residues. With 4 bases removed from V and 8 bases from J, the gap between germline ends came to 11 bases. The germline gives CDR1 LNHDA, CDR2 SQIVND (reference sequence).